A selection of T cell receptor beta chains follows, all from one sample in a study of blood T cell repertoires in COVID-19. Sequenced by immunoSEQ multiplex PCR; TCRdb stores in-frame clones only, minus some. The repertoire holds some 200,000 clones, with about 90% as singletons. Sample: peripheral blood. The source of these receptors is a woman between 50 and 59 years old with acute or convalescent COVID-19. CDR3s include the opening cysteine and the closing phenylalanine or tryptophan. A D gene is named only where the DNA matches it firmly. Part of the rows lack a size; the others show once, few, many or a class for expanded clones.

CASSLTQSTDTQYF	TGTGCCAGCAGCTTAACCCAGAGCACAGATACGCAGTATTTT	NA	once	TRBV7-3	TRBJ2-3
CASSRGVINTGELFF	TGCGCCAGCAGCCGGGGGGTCATCAACACCGGGGAGCTGTTTTTT	TRBD2	NA	TRBV10-1	TRBJ2-2
CATSDGTGADSSPLHF	TGTGCCACCAGTGATGGGACAGGGGCCGATTCTTCACCCCTCCACTTT	TRBD1	NA	TRBV24-1	TRBJ1-6
CASSKTSGLPDTQYF	TGTGCCAGTAGTAAGACTAGCGGGTTACCAGATACGCAGTATTTT	TRBD2	NA	TRBV19	TRBJ2-3
CASSPSASGSRGTDTQYF	TGTGCCAGCAGCCCATCGGCTAGCGGGAGTAGGGGCACAGATACGCAGTATTTT	TRBD2	NA	TRBV7-9	TRBJ2-3
CASSLDQGSLYGYTF	TGTGCCAGCAGCTTAGATCAGGGCAGCCTCTATGGCTACACCTTC	NA	NA	TRBV11-3	TRBJ1-2
CASSLWGGDTEAFF	TGCGCCAGCAGCTTGTGGGGAGGGGACACTGAAGCTTTCTTT	NA	NA	TRBV5-1	TRBJ1-1
CASSKECRTGAWNTEAFF	TGTGCCAGCAGCAAAGAATGCAGGACAGGGGCCTGGAACACTGAAGCTTTCTTT	NA	NA	TRBV21-1	TRBJ1-1
CASRDRPLSNTEAFF	TGTGCCAGCAGGGACAGACCTCTATCGAACACTGAAGCTTTCTTT	NA	NA	TRBV5-6	TRBJ1-1
CAISGTSGGLTDTQYF	TGTGCCATCAGTGGGACTAGCGGGGGACTCACAGATACGCAGTATTTT	TRBD2	NA	TRBV10-3	TRBJ2-3
CASSPRTSGRSNEQFF	TGTGCCAGCAGCCCCCGGACTAGCGGGAGAAGTAATGAGCAGTTCTTC	TRBD2	NA	TRBV14	TRBJ2-1
CASSLDQGTHNEQFF	TGTGCCAGCAGCTTAGACCAGGGGACCCACAATGAGCAGTTCTTC	NA	NA	TRBV7-2	TRBJ2-1
CASQTGRKTNEKLFF	TGTGCCAGTCAAACCGGGAGGAAGACTAATGAAAAACTGTTTTTT	NA	NA	TRBV19	TRBJ1-4
CASSSVAKGSTDTQYF	TGCGCCAGCAGCTCAGTAGCGAAAGGGAGCACAGATACGCAGTATTTT	NA	NA	TRBV5-1	TRBJ2-3
CASSLGWGLAYNEQFF	TGCGCCAGCAGCCTTGGGTGGGGACTAGCTTACAATGAGCAGTTCTTC	TRBD2	NA	TRBV5-1	TRBJ2-1
CAWSGRAYEQYF	TGTGCCTGGAGCGGGCGGGCCTACGAGCAGTACTTC	NA	NA	TRBV30	TRBJ2-7
CASSGDRGYTGELFF	TGTGCCAGCAGTGGGGACAGGGGATATACCGGGGAGCTGTTTTTT	TRBD1	few	TRBV27	TRBJ2-2
CASSLGAYSGNTIYF	TGTGCCAGCAGCTTGGGGGCCTACTCTGGAAACACCATATATTTT	NA	few	TRBV9	TRBJ1-3
CASSQLAGQGQETQYF	TGCGCCAGCAGCCAACTGGCCGGACAGGGCCAAGAGACCCAGTACTTC	TRBD1	NA	TRBV4-3	TRBJ2-5
CATGYGGAEETQYF	TGCGCCACCGGATACGGGGGGGCGGAAGAGACCCAGTACTTC	TRBD2	NA	TRBV5-1	TRBJ2-5
CASSQSGTSGVNEQFF	TGCGCCAGCAGCCAATCCGGGACTAGCGGGGTGAATGAGCAGTTCTTC	TRBD2	NA	TRBV5-1	TRBJ2-1
CASSTAEGAGELFF	TGTGCCAGCAGCACAGCTGAGGGCGCCGGGGAGCTGTTTTTT	NA	NA	TRBV3-1/TRBV3-2	TRBJ2-2
CASHLAGTDTQYF	TGCGCCAGCCATCTAGCGGGCACAGATACGCAGTATTTT	TRBD2	NA	TRBV10-2	TRBJ2-3
CASSASPGKGNNEQFF	TGTGCCAGCAGCGCGAGTCCGGGAAAAGGAAACAATGAGCAGTTCTTC	NA	once	TRBV9	TRBJ2-1
CASSQLADQPQHF	TGCGCCAGCAGCCAATTGGCCGATCAGCCCCAGCATTTT	NA	NA	TRBV4-1	TRBJ1-5
CSVVRDSYNEQFF	TGCAGCGTTGTACGGGACTCCTACAATGAGCAGTTCTTC	NA	NA	TRBV29-1	TRBJ2-1
CASSQDQGNTEAFF	TGCGCCAGCAGCCAAGACCAGGGTAACACTGAAGCTTTCTTT	NA	once	TRBV4-3	TRBJ1-1
CAISESVQVSGNTIYF	TGTGCCATCAGTGAGTCGGTACAGGTCTCTGGAAACACCATATATTTT	NA	NA	TRBV10-3	TRBJ1-3
CARAPQGNQPQHF	TGTGCCAGGGCCCCACAGGGGAATCAGCCCCAGCATTTT	TRBD1	NA	TRBV19	TRBJ1-5
CASRPTGTESYNSPLHF	TGTGCCAGTAGACCAACCGGGACAGAATCCTATAATTCACCCCTCCACTTT	TRBD1	NA	TRBV19	TRBJ1-6
CASSRTSGGDTQYF	TGTGCCAGCAGTAGGACTAGCGGGGGGGATACGCAGTATTTT	TRBD2	NA	TRBV2	TRBJ2-3
CATRTKTQETQYF	TGTGCCACCAGGACAAAGACCCAAGAGACCCAGTACTTC	NA	NA	TRBV15	TRBJ2-5
CASSYGDRATNEKLFF	TGTGCCAGCAGTTATGGTGACAGGGCAACTAATGAAAAACTGTTTTTT	TRBD1	NA	TRBV6-5	TRBJ1-4
CASSRTGGQPQHF	TGTGCCAGCAGCCGGACAGGCGGTCAGCCCCAGCATTTT	TRBD1	NA	TRBV7-9	TRBJ1-5
CASSDLGVSSYEQYF	TGTGCCAGCAGTGATCTCGGGGTTAGCTCCTACGAGCAGTACTTC	NA	NA	TRBV25-1	TRBJ2-7
CASSATSTASNYGYTF	TGTGCCAGCAGCGCGACATCGACGGCCTCTAACTATGGCTACACCTTC	NA	NA	TRBV11-3	TRBJ1-2
CASSRQGGLDNSPLHF	TGTGCCAGTAGCCGACAGGGCGGTTTGGATAATTCACCCCTCCACTTT	TRBD1	NA	TRBV19	TRBJ1-6
CASSRLDAGDEQFF	TGTGCCAGCAGCCGCCTCGACGCGGGCGATGAGCAGTTCTTC	NA	NA	TRBV14	TRBJ2-1
CAIQLGAGGSYEQYF	TGTGCCATCCAACTAGGGGCGGGAGGGTCCTACGAGCAGTACTTC	TRBD2	NA	TRBV10-3	TRBJ2-7
CASSEQSYEQYF	TGTGCCAGCAGTGAACAGTCCTACGAGCAGTACTTC	NA	NA	TRBV2	TRBJ2-7
CASRPTSTHTQYF	TGTGCCAGCAGACCGACTAGCACCCATACGCAGTATTTT	TRBD2	NA	TRBV28	TRBJ2-3
CASSRRWDRGLVETQYF	TGTGCCAGCAGTCGAAGATGGGACAGGGGGCTGGTGGAGACCCAGTACTTC	TRBD1	NA	TRBV28	TRBJ2-5
CASSLVGLINEQFF	TGTGCCAGCAGCTTAGTGGGACTGATCAATGAGCAGTTCTTC	NA	once	TRBV7-2	TRBJ2-1
CASSLVPQGGNYYGYTF	TGCGCCAGCAGCTTGGTGCCTCAGGGAGGGAACTACTATGGCTACACCTTC	NA	once	TRBV5-1	TRBJ1-2
CASMLSGSSYEQYF	TGTGCCAGCATGTTAAGCGGTTCCTCCTACGAGCAGTACTTC	NA	NA	TRBV6-6	TRBJ2-7
CASSSDRGPPNEQFF	TGTGCCAGCTCATCTGACAGGGGGCCCCCGAATGAGCAGTTCTTC	TRBD1	NA	TRBV18	TRBJ2-1
CASSYSPGQGVREQFF	TGTGCCAGCAGTTACTCTCCGGGACAGGGGGTTCGTGAGCAGTTCTTC	TRBD1	many	TRBV6-2/TRBV6-3	TRBJ2-1
CASSLGQNGYTF	TGCGCCAGCAGCTTGGGCCAGAATGGCTACACCTTC	NA	NA	TRBV5-1	TRBJ1-2
CASRRGPYEQYF	TGTGCCAGCCGCAGGGGACCCTACGAGCAGTACTTC	NA	NA	TRBV6-5	TRBJ2-7
CASSQELAGGAHEQYF	TGCGCCAGCAGCCAAGAACTAGCGGGGGGGGCTCACGAGCAGTACTTC	TRBD2	NA	TRBV4-3	TRBJ2-7
CASSLATGREKLFF	TGTGCCAGCAGCTTAGCGACAGGGAGAGAAAAACTGTTTTTT	TRBD1	NA	TRBV7-8	TRBJ1-4
CASSLTGGAGYTF	TGTGCCAGCAGTCTGACAGGGGGTGCTGGCTACACCTTC	TRBD1	NA	TRBV6-5	TRBJ1-2
CASSLGQGSIYGYTF	TGTGCCAGCAGCTTAGGACAGGGGTCCATCTATGGCTACACCTTC	TRBD1	NA	TRBV7-2	TRBJ1-2
CATQGFLNTEAFF	TGTGCCACCCAGGGGTTTTTGAACACTGAAGCTTTCTTT	NA	NA	TRBV24-1	TRBJ1-1
CASSLMQGGNEQFF	TGTGCCAGCAGCTTGATGCAGGGGGGTAATGAGCAGTTCTTC	NA	few	TRBV7-9	TRBJ2-1